These T cell receptor beta chains were read from a single sample in a study of blood T cells in healthy people across ages. Each CDR3 protein gets one entry after TCRdb re-called the 5' RACE reads with MiXCR. The profile shows more than 1,400,000 distinct CDR3 sequences, about 43% of them singletons. Specimen: blood. The receptors were sampled from a woman between 18 and 30 years old in good health. The CDR3 runs from the conserved cysteine through the conserved F or W. D genes are given only for firm matches. Rows may omit the clone size; those that give it use once, few, many or a size class.

TRBV6-1	TRBD2	.	TRBJ2-3	15	TGTGCCAGCAGCCTTATAGCGGGAGGGTCAGATACGCAGTATTTT	CASSLIAGGSDTQYF
TRBV29-1	TRBD2	few	TRBJ2-2	14	TGCAGCGTTGAAGGGCGGGAGGTCACCGGGGAGCTGTTTTTT	CSVEGREVTGELFF
TRBV3-1	.	few	TRBJ2-1	13	TGTGCCAGCAGCCAAGTCTCGGGCCAGGCCACGTTCTTC	CASSQVSGQATFF
TRBV20-1	.	.	TRBJ1-1	13	TGCAGTGCTCCCGACGGGTGGAACACTGAAGCTTTCTTT	CSAPDGWNTEAFF
TRBV19	.	.	TRBJ1-1	16	TGTGCCAGTAGTATGGAAAAACTGTGGGGGAACACTGAAGCTTTCTTT	CASSMEKLWGNTEAFF
TRBV4-2	TRBD2	.	TRBJ2-3	17	TGTGCCAGCAGCCAAGCGGTTTCCGGGAGGGAAACAGATACGCAGTATTTT	CASSQAVSGRETDTQYF
TRBV7-2	.	few	TRBJ2-7	17	TGTGCCAGCAGCCCCAACCCTAGTTTAGGGGCGAAATACGAGCAGTACTTC	CASSPNPSLGAKYEQYF
TRBV15	.	.	TRBJ1-5	15	TGTGCCACCAGCAGGTTCTCCCAAGGTAATCAGCCCCAGCATTTT	CATSRFSQGNQPQHF
TRBV28	TRBD1	.	TRBJ1-2	13	TGTGCCAGCGAGACAGGGAATAACTATGGCTACACCTTC	CASETGNNYGYTF
TRBV5-1	.	.	TRBJ2-3	14	TGCGCCAGTGGATTTTCAGCAGCCACAGATACGCAGTATTTT	CASGFSAATDTQYF
TRBV3-1	TRBD1	.	TRBJ2-5	16	TGTGCCAGCAGCCAGCGGACAGGGGGACTTAGTGGGGAGCAGTACTTC	CASSQRTGGLSGEQYF
TRBV7-3	.	.	TRBJ2-1	17	TGTGCCAGCAGCTTAACGGCAGGGCCTAGCTCCTACAATGAGCAGTTCTTC	CASSLTAGPSSYNEQFF